What follows are 27 T cell receptor beta chains derived from one specimen sequenced in a study of T cell responses to AZD1222 COVID-19 vaccine. Using immunoSEQ multiplex PCR, the repertoire was profiled, and TCRdb retains in-frame clones only, with some absent. Found here are some 150,000 clones, approximately 89% of them singletons; the top ten hold around 1.7%. The sample was peripheral blood, taken 28 days after the second AZD1222 dose. The source is an adult who received the AZD1222 COVID-19 vaccine.

The rearrangement uses TRBV5-1 and TRBJ2-7; the match to TRBD1 covers 8 bases. The length of the CDR3 is 14 residues. Per the germline V gene, CDR1 is SGHRS and CDR2 is YFSETQ. V was pared by 4 bases and J by 2 bases, with 5 bases of the junction left unmatched. DNA for the CDR3: TGCGCCAGCAGCGGGACAGGACCGACCTACGAGCAGTACTTC. Its protein product is CASSGTGPTYEQYF.

The rearrangement links TRBV11-3 to TRBJ1-2; maybe TRBD1 (5 bases). V was cut by 5 bases and J by 5 bases, with 12 bases left in between. CDR1 SGHNT and CDR2 YENEEA come from the germline V gene. CDR3 length: 13 amino acids. The CDR3 sequence is CASSLGGDYGYTF. CDR3 coding DNA: TGTGCCAGCAGCCTTGGGGGGGATTATGGCTACACCTTC.

V gene TRBV28 combines with J gene TRBJ2-7; either TRBD1 or TRBD2 may fit D (6 bases each). The length of the CDR3 is 13 residues. Trimming pared 8 bases from V and 5 bases from J, leaving 16 bases between. In germline, CDR1 is MDHEN, CDR2 SYDVKM. In nucleotides, the CDR3 is TGTGCCAGCTCCAAAGGGGGGATTGACGAGCAGTACTTC. It encodes CASSKGGIDEQYF.

Turning to this clone: Compared with germline, one end of the junction differs, possibly owing to a read error. This chain uses TRBV4-2 with TRBJ2-7; no clear D. The germline V gene encodes CDR1 LGHNA and CDR2 YNFKEQ. The CDR3 spans 12 residues. In nucleotides, the CDR3 is TGTGCCAGCAGCCAAGATAGAAGGTCGCTTGACTTC. It yields the protein CASSQDRRSLDF.

The count of this clone is one. CDR3 coding DNA: TGTGCCAGCAGTTTAAGTCGAGTCTCCTACAATGAGCAGTTCTTC. Protein: CASSLSRVSYNEQFF. The chain links TRBV27 to TRBJ2-1; D not resolved. The CDR3 spans 15 residues. Trimming cost V 2 bases and J 0 bases, with 8 bases left between them. Germline-derived CDR1 and CDR2 are MNHEY and SMNVEV (reference sequence).

The chain uses TRBV7-9 and TRBJ2-3; 12 nucleotides match TRBD2. The CDR3 runs 18 residues. V lost 3 bases, J lost 2 bases, and 9 bases stayed unmatched. Germline loops: CDR1 SEHNR, CDR2 FQNEAQ (reference sequence). The CDR3 loop reads CASSFGTSGPSITDTQYF. DNA of the CDR3: TGTGCCAGCAGCTTCGGGACTAGCGGGCCCAGCATCACAGATACGCAGTATTTT.

The chain couples TRBV5-5 to TRBJ2-7, with D hard to call. Germline CDR1 SGHKS, CDR2 YYEKEE (reference sequence). CDR3 length: 14 residues. Trimming pared 4 bases from V and 2 bases from J, leaving 13 bases between. The CDR3 sequence: CASSPAWGTYEQYF. DNA of the CDR3: TGTGCCAGCAGCCCGGCGTGGGGTACCTACGAGCAGTACTTC.

CDR3 DNA: TGTGCCAGCAGCTTGGAAGCGGGAGGGCCCACAGATACGCAGTATTTT. It translates to CASSLEAGGPTDTQYF. This rearrangement joins TRBV5-5 to TRBJ2-3; TRBD2 agrees at 10 bases. Germline V gene data show CDR1 as SGHKS and CDR2 as YYEKEE (reference sequence). This CDR3 comprises 16 residues. The V and J ends lost 0 bases and 2 bases, in that order; junction bases with no gene match: 3.

The chain is built from TRBV19 and TRBJ2-1, with 10 positions matching TRBD2. Trimming took 3 bases from V and 7 from J; bases not matched to a gene: 9. Germline assignment: CDR1 LNHDA and CDR2 SQIVND (reference sequence). This CDR3 is built from 16 residues. In DNA form, the CDR3 reads TGTGCCAGTAGTATTCGAGAACTAGCGGGAATGAATGAGCAGTTCTTC. Its protein product is CASSIRELAGMNEQFF.

This clone was picked up a small number of times. The rearrangement links TRBV27 to TRBJ1-5; unclear D gene. Looked up from germline, CDR1 is MNHEY and CDR2 is SMNVEV (reference sequence). V was cut by 2 bases and J by 0 bases, with 5 bases left in between. This CDR3 has 14 residues. This chain's CDR3 is CASSLHNSNQPQHF. CDR3 nucleotide sequence: TGTGCCAGCAGTTTACATAATAGCAATCAGCCCCAGCATTTT.

This chain links TRBV27 with TRBJ2-3; D gene ambiguous. V was cut by 5 bases and J by 2 bases, with 11 bases left in between. The CDR3 covers 14 residues. CDR1 is MNHEY and CDR2 is SMNVEV in the germline V gene (reference sequence). This CDR3 reads CASSTSHLTDTQYF. DNA for the CDR3: TGTGCCAGCAGTACCTCCCATCTCACAGATACGCAGTATTTT.

V gene TRBV7-9 combines with J gene TRBJ2-7; no clear D gene. V dropped 4 bases and J dropped 3 bases, with 13 bases sitting between them. CDR3 length: 14 residues. The germline V gene has CDR1 SEHNR and CDR2 FQNEAQ (reference sequence). The chain's CDR3 is CASSSRPASYEQYF. The CDR3 DNA follows: TGTGCCAGCAGCTCCCGACCGGCAAGCTACGAGCAGTACTTC.

This clone appeared once. The chain carries TRBV28 and TRBJ1-3; D is perhaps TRBD1 (6 bases). V lost 10 bases and J 0 bases, leaving 16 bases between the germline ends. Germline-derived CDR1 and CDR2 are MDHEN and SYDVKM. CDR3 length: 15 amino acids. In nucleotides, the CDR3 is TGTGCCACCAGCGGGGGGCATAGCTCTGGAAACACCATATATTTT. It is translated as CATSGGHSSGNTIYF. Based on the CDR3 plus reference TRBV28 and TRBJ1-3, the full variable domain is DVKVTQSSRYLVKRTGEKVFLECVQDMDHENMFWYRQDPGLGLRLIYFSYDVKMKEKGDIPEGYSVSREKKERFSLILESASTNQTSMYLCATSGGHSSGNTIYFGEGSWLTVV.

The V and J genes are TRBV15 and TRBJ2-7; 9 nucleotides match TRBD1. CDR1 LNHNV and CDR2 YYDKDF come from the germline V gene (reference sequence). The junction had 9 bases not matched to a gene; V was cut back by 5 bases and J by 4 bases. The CDR3 is 15 residues long. CDR3 sequence (DNA): TGTGCCACCAGCGGATCCGGGACAGGGAGTTACGAGCAGTACTTC. Its translation is CATSGSGTGSYEQYF.

The chain is built from TRBV5-6 and TRBJ1-2, with D perhaps TRBD1 (5 bases). The CDR3 runs to 14 residues. The V gene's germline CDR1 is SGHDT and CDR2 YYEEEE. The V end lost 5 bases, the J end lost 4 bases, and 15 bases lay between the germline ends. CDR3 nucleotide sequence: TGTGCCAGCAGTCCCGGGGAAGGGGCCTATGGCTACACCTTC. It codes for CASSPGEGAYGYTF.

The count of this clone is one. The gene calls are TRBV11-3 and TRBJ1-2; 11 bases are shared with TRBD1. Germline CDR1 reads SGHNT; CDR2 reads YENEEA. J lost 2 bases, V lost 1 base, and 3 bases had no gene match. The CDR3 is made up of 16 amino acids. CDR3 DNA sequence: TGTGCCAGCAGCTTAGGGACAGGGGGCAACAACTATGGCTACACCTTC. Its protein is CASSLGTGGNNYGYTF.

This clone was observed a single time. This chain links TRBV18 with TRBJ1-2; 12 bases align to TRBD1. This CDR3 spans 17 amino acids. CDR1 KGHSH and CDR2 LQKENI come from the germline V gene. V gave up 6 bases and J gave up 8 bases; unmatched junction bases: 16. The CDR3 loop reads CASSPARLRDRGLGYTF. CDR3 coding DNA: TGTGCCAGCTCTCCCGCCAGGCTCCGGGACAGGGGGCTGGGCTACACCTTC.

The chain is built from TRBV18 and TRBJ1-2; 8 bases map to TRBD1. There are 14 residues in the CDR3. Germline lookup yields CDR1 KGHSH and CDR2 LQKENI. The junction had 5 bases not matched to a gene; V was cut back by 2 bases and J by 6 bases. The CDR3 DNA follows: TGTGCCAGCTCACCATCAGGACAGGGCAATGGCTACACCTTC. Translating gives CASSPSGQGNGYTF.

The chain recombines TRBV5-1 with TRBJ1-1; D gene ambiguous. The V end lost 4 bases, the J end lost 6 bases, and 13 bases lay between the germline ends. The CDR3 consists of 13 residues. Per germline, CDR1 SGHRS and CDR2 YFSETQ. CDR3 sequence: CASSPAGDPEAFF. The CDR3 DNA reads TGCGCCAGCAGCCCGGCCGGAGACCCTGAAGCTTTCTTT.

V usage is TRBV7-2 and J usage is TRBJ2-7; 9 nucleotides match TRBD2. V dropped 5 bases and J dropped 4; count of bases not matched to a gene: 12. The CDR3 covers 16 residues. Germline V gene lookup returns CDR1 SGHTA and CDR2 FQGNSA. Written as DNA, the CDR3 is TGTGCCAGCAGCGGGGTAGCGGGAGAGGGGGGATACGAGCAGTACTTC. This codes for CASSGVAGEGGYEQYF.

The V gene is TRBV7-2, the J gene TRBJ2-7, with D maybe TRBD2 (5 bases). V gave up 6 bases and J gave up 2 bases, with 14 bases separating them. This CDR3 has 14 residues. CDR1 is SGHTA, CDR2 FQGNSA, per germline. CDR3 sequence reads: CASSRTYTTYEQYF. The CDR3 region has the DNA TGTGCCAGCAGTCGGACTTACACTACCTACGAGCAGTACTTC.

This clone was counted only a few times. The V and J genes are TRBV3-1 (or the pseudogene TRBV3-2) and TRBJ2-2; 7 nucleotides line up with TRBD1. Germline V gives CDR1 LGHDT, CDR2 YNNKEL (reference sequence). Trimming removed 4 bases from V and 1 base from J; junction bases left unmatched: 3. The CDR3 extends over 15 amino acids. The CDR3 DNA reads TGTGCCAGCAGCCCGGGACAGATGAACACCGGGGAGCTGTTTTTT. Translating gives CASSPGQMNTGELFF.

This clone was seen only once. This chain joins TRBV28 and TRBJ2-1; 11 bases are shared with TRBD2. The CDR3 covers 15 residues. Trimming at V came to 2 bases and at J to 10 bases, leaving 7 bases not matched to a gene. CDR1 MDHEN and CDR2 SYDVKM come from the germline V gene. The CDR3 DNA sequence: TGTGCCAGCAGTTTAAGGGCTAGCGGGAGGTTGGAGCAGTTCTTC. Its translation: CASSLRASGRLEQFF.

This chain links TRBV18 with TRBJ1-1; D unclear. Germline V gives CDR1 KGHSH, CDR2 LQKENI. The CDR3 runs to 13 residues. Trimming removed 3 bases at V and 5 bases at J, with 10 bases between. The CDR3 protein is CASSPLPGTEAFF. CDR3 bases: TGTGCCAGCTCACCCCTGCCGGGGACTGAAGCTTTCTTT.

The V gene is TRBV19, the J gene TRBJ2-2, with 9 nucleotides matching TRBD2. In germline, CDR1 is LNHDA, CDR2 SQIVND (reference sequence). Trimming at V came to 1 base and at J to 1 base, leaving 1 base not matched to a gene. The CDR3 sequence is 16 residues long. DNA of the CDR3: TGTGCCAGTAGTATAGTGACTAGCGGGAACACCGGGGAGCTGTTTTTT. It yields the protein CASSIVTSGNTGELFF.

This clone was seen only a few times. This chain uses TRBV4-1 with TRBJ2-5; D possibly uses TRBD1 or TRBD2 (5 bases each). The CDR3 spans 14 residues. Trimming took 4 bases from V and 5 from J, leaving 14 bases between them. Germline V gene sequence: CDR1 MGHRA, CDR2 YSYEKL. In DNA form, the CDR3 reads TGCGCCAGCAGCCCGGGGCAGATAAGGGAGACCCAGTACTTC. Amino acid sequence: CASSPGQIRETQYF.

The rearrangement links TRBV7-3 to TRBJ1-1; D ambiguous. The CDR3 runs 15 residues. With 5 bases removed from V and 2 bases from J, the gap between germline ends came to 15 bases. Germline V lookup: CDR1 SGHTA, CDR2 FQGTGA. The CDR3 loop reads CASSPDLGVNTEAFF. DNA of the CDR3: TGTGCCAGCAGCCCCGATCTGGGAGTTAACACTGAAGCTTTCTTT.